This T cell receptor beta chain was captured in a study of T cell changes during pregnancy in multiple sclerosis. Assay: immunoSEQ multiplex PCR; the TCRdb copy retains only in-frame clones and omits some. The sample includes about 77,000 clones, 75% to 90% of them seen just once. The table lists this clone with a few counts. This CDR3 region has 15 residues. Per the germline V gene, CDR1 is MRHNA and CDR2 is SNTAGT. Trimming removed 5 bases from V and 9 bases from J; junction bases left unmatched: 6. The source was peripheral blood, collected before pregnancy. The receptor's source is a female donor with multiple sclerosis, enrolled in a pregnancy study. The chain combines TRBV6-4 with TRBJ2-1, with TRBD2 identical over 14 bases. CDR3 protein: CASSSGTSGGSEQFF. The CDR3 nucleotides are TGTGCCAGCAGTTCCGGGACTAGCGGGGGAAGTGAGCAGTTCTTC.